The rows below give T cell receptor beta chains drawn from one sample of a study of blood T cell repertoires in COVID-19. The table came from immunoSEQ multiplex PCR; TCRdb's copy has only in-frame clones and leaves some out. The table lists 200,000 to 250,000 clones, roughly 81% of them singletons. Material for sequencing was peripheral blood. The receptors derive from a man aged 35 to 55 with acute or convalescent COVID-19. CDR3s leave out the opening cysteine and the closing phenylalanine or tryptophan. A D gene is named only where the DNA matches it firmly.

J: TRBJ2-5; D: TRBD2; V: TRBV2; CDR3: ASSAGRVRETQY
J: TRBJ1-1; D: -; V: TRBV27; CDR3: ASSSGDRNTEAF
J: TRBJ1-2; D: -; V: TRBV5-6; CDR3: ASSLRERNYYGYT
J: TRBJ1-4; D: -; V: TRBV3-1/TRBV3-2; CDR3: ASSQDRATNEKLF
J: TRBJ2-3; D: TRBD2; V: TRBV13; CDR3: ASSLGLGSGGPDTQY
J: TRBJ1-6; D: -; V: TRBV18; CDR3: ASSPQLGEGSPLH
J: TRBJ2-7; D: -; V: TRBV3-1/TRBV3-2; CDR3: ASSHVLYLSRVYEQY
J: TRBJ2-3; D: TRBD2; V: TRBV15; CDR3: ATSRGGSSTDTQY
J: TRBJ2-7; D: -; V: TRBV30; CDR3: AWSVVETEQY
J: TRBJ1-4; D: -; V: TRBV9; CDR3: ASSASLNTPLGGNEKLF
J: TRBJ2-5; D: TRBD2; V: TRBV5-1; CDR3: ASSFGGGRETQY
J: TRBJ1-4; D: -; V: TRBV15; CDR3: ATRDSGASGEKLF
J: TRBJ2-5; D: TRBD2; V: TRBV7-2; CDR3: ASSLGGTGLARETQY
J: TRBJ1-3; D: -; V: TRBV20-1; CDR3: SAYSGNTIY
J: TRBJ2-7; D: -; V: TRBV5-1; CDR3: ASSSLSKASSYEQY
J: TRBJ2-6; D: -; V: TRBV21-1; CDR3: ASSNRGPSGANVLT
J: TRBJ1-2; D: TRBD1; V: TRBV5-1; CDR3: ASSDGQGAVGYT
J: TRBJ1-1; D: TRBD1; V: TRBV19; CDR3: AVGGWGNTEAF
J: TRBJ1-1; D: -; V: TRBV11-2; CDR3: ASSLRRTKGEAF
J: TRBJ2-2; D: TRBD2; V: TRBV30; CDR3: AWRPSGGASGELF
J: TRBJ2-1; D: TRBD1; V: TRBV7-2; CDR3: ASAPGGQGFGNEQF
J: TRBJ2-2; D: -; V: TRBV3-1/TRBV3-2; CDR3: ASSQGAQGLGELF
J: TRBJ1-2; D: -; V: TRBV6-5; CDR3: ASSYLDGQYGYT
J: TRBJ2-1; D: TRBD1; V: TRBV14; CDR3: ASSLRQGRVQF
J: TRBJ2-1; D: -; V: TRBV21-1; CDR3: ASRSREQF
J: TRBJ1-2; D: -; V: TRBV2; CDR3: ASSDDRGYGYT
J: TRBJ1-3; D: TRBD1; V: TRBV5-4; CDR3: ASSLGQGAPGNTIY
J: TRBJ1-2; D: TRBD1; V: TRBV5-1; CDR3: ASRGTGDNYGYT
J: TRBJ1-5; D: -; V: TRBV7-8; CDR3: ASSLVQDRSNQPQH
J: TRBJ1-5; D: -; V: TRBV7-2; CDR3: ASSLVQDQPQH
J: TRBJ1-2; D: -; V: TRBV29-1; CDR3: SARKDMTNYGYT
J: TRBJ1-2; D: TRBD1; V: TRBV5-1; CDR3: ASSPGGTEVYGYT
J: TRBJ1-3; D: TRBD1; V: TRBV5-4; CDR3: ASSAGQNGNTIY
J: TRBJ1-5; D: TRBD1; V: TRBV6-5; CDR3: ASSNNRGNQPQH
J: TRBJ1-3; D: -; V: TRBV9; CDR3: ASSAATGFSGNTIY
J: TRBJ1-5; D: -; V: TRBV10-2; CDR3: ASSDFEQPQH
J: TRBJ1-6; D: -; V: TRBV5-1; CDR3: ASSFTRGYNSPLH
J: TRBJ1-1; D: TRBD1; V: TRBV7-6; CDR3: ASSETGAAPF
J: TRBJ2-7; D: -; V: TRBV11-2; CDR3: ASSPWALSYEQY
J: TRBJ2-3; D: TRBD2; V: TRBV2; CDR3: ASSELRGLPSGSQY
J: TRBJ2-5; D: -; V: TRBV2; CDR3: ASRGRETQY
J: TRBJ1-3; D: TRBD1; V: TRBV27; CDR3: ASSDYQGAGGNTIY
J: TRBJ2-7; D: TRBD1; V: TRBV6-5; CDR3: ASRGGQGSHEQY
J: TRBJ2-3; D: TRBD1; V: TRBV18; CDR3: ASSEGQGGPDTQY
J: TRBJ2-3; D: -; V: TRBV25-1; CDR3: ASSELWGRKATDTQY